This T cell receptor (beta chain) was sequenced during a study of T cells in Graves' hyperthyroidism and ophthalmopathy. About the study: Staff took peripheral blood when the initial diagnosis was made, before any treatment began. Study-level findings and limits: The model identified upcoming ophthalmopathy a median 6.5 months ahead of onset.

J was trimmed by 7 bases and V by 5 bases; bases with no gene match: 10. The CDR3 spans 15 residues. From germline, CDR1 is MNHNS and CDR2 SASEGT. About this clonotype: Its antigen is as yet unknown.

Amplification of TCR beta CDR3 regions used RNA as the template. An initial round of RT-PCR targeting the TCR CDR3 relied on the HTBI primer set. MiXCR, applied by TCRdb to the multiplex PCR reads, yields one record per CDR3 protein. The table lists 130,000 to 150,000 distinct CDR3 sequences, about 20% of them singletons, with roughly 73% in the top ten. Pregnant or lactating patients were excluded, as were those with uncontrolled infection or other autoimmune disease. Clinicians diagnosed patients from clinical symptoms, serum thyroxine and TRAb, thyroid ultrasound and orbital computed tomography. V is TRBV6-1 and J is TRBJ2-3, with 9 bases lining up with TRBD2. The sequence derives from a woman aged 45 to 65 with Graves' hyperthyroidism that later progressed to Graves' ophthalmopathy. The sequenced sample was blood. The CDR3 spells CASSRPGLAENTQYF. The CDR3 DNA reads as TGTGCCAGCAGTCGGCCGGGACTAGCTGAAAATACGCAGTATTTT.